These 16 T cell receptor beta chains came from one sample sequenced in a study of cytomegalovirus exposure and HLA in healthy donors (dated by TCRdb to between 2016 and 2019). Library method: the immunoSEQ multiplex PCR assay. The multiplex PCR relied on a mix of 60 forward primers for TCR Vbeta segments and 13 reverse primers for TCR Jbeta segments. TCRdb retrieved this table from immuneACCESS and kept in-frame rearrangements only. Not all clones are present; in checked studies, unresolved V genes account for under half, and no reason is known for the remainder. The sample profile shows about 180,000 clones; around 80% of them were found once. 1.3% to 1.5% of the sample rests with the top ten. The sequenced sample consisted of PBMCs. Every receptor here comes from a girl aged 10 to 17 in good health and CMV-seropositive.

This clone was seen more than once but under ten times. The chain is built from TRBV11-1 and TRBJ2-7; a weak D match, TRBD2 (6 bases). CDR3 size: 14 residues. With 1 base removed from V and 6 bases from J, the gap between germline ends came to 13 bases. Germline V gene data show CDR1 as SGHAT and CDR2 as FQDESV (reference sequence). The CDR3 coding sequence is TGTGCCAGCAGCTTAGGAACTAGCATCCGCGAGCAGTACTTC. Protein sequence: CASSLGTSIREQYF.

CDR3 DNA: TGTGCCAGCAGCTTGGCGGGACTAGCGGGAGTGGATACGCAGTATTTT. This sequence encodes CASSLAGLAGVDTQYF. The V call is TRBV5-6, the J call TRBJ2-3; 14 bases line up with TRBD2. Per the germline V gene, CDR1 is SGHDT and CDR2 is YYEEEE. Trimming removed 0 bases from V and 6 bases from J; junction bases left unmatched: 3. The CDR3 length is 16 residues.

The V call is TRBV19, the J call TRBJ2-3; D is perhaps TRBD1 (5 bases). The CDR3 is 13 residues long. Trimming left V 8 bases short and J 2 bases short, with 11 bases between. Germline V gives CDR1 LNHDA, CDR2 SQIVND (reference sequence). The CDR3 DNA reads as TGTGCCAGTGACAGCACCGACACAGATACGCAGTATTTT. It is translated as CASDSTDTDTQYF.

The chain recombines TRBV7-9 with TRBJ2-2, with 11 bases lining up with TRBD1. The CDR3 is 16 residues long. J gave up 4 bases and V 2 bases, and 3 bases lay outside the gene matches. CDR1 is SEHNR, CDR2 FQNEAQ, per germline (reference sequence). This chain's CDR3 is CASSLRTGGLTGELFF. The CDR3 DNA follows: TGTGCCAGCAGCTTAAGGACAGGGGGCCTCACCGGGGAGCTGTTTTTT.

The chain joins TRBV10-3 to TRBJ2-3, with 11 bases that match TRBD1. V was pared by 10 bases and J by 4 bases, with 10 bases of the junction left unmatched. The CDR3 loop spans 15 amino acids. Germline CDR1 reads ENHRY; CDR2 reads SYGVKD. Here the CDR3 DNA reads TGTGCCACCATAGCCGGGACAGGGGGTCCAGATACGCAGTATTTT. This gives the protein CATIAGTGGPDTQYF.

Only a few counts were recorded for this clone. The chain employs TRBV10-2 and TRBJ1-3; 10 bases fit TRBD1. CDR3 size: 15 residues. The V gene's germline CDR1 is WSHSY and CDR2 SAAADI. The trim removed 5 bases at V and 2 bases at J, leaving 3 bases unmatched. This CDR3 reads CASSPGTGAGNTIYF. Here the CDR3 DNA reads TGCGCCAGCAGTCCCGGGACAGGGGCTGGAAACACCATATATTTT.

The CDR3 spells CASSAGTGGAYGYTF. The CDR3 DNA reads as TGCGCCAGCAGCGCGGGGACAGGGGGGGCCTATGGCTACACCTTC. This sequence joins TRBV5-1 and TRBJ1-2; 11 bases map to TRBD1. The CDR3 is 15 amino acids. V lost 4 bases to trimming and J lost 4 bases; unmatched junction nucleotides: 6. Germline lookup yields CDR1 SGHRS and CDR2 YFSETQ. The full variable domain, in which reference TRBV5-1 and TRBJ1-2 provide the parts outside the CDR3, is KAGVTQTPRYLIKTRGQQVTLSCSPISGHRSVSWYQQTPGQGLQFLFEYFSETQRNKGNFPGRFSGRQFSNSRSEMNVSTLELGDSALYLCASSAGTGGAYGYTFGSGTRLTVV.

This chain links TRBV15 with TRBJ1-2; 7 nucleotides agree with TRBD1. Germline V CDR1 and CDR2: LNHNV, YYDKDF (reference sequence). The CDR3 runs 13 residues. V gave up 8 bases and J gave up 3 bases; unmatched junction bases: 6. This CDR3 reads CATRYQGDYGYTF. In DNA, the CDR3 is TGTGCCACCCGATACCAGGGGGACTATGGCTACACCTTC.

The V gene is TRBV7-9, the J gene TRBJ1-6, with 10 bases that match TRBD1. J was trimmed by 7 bases and V by 5 bases; bases with no gene match: 8. CDR3 length: 16 residues. Germline assignment: CDR1 SEHNR and CDR2 FQNEAQ (reference sequence). DNA for the CDR3: TGTGCCAGCAGCCGCACCGGGACAGGGGAAAATTCACCCCTCCACTTT. Amino acid sequence: CASSRTGTGENSPLHF.

The chain has TRBV7-9 and TRBJ2-7, with D possibly being TRBD1 (5 bases). V lost 1 base and J 2 bases, leaving 9 bases between the germline ends. There are 14 residues in the CDR3. Germline CDR1 reads SEHNR; CDR2 reads FQNEAQ (reference sequence). CDR3 residues: CASSLVDSPYEQYF. The CDR3 nucleotides read TGTGCCAGCAGCTTAGTCGACAGTCCCTACGAGCAGTACTTC.

This clone was counted only a few times. The chain couples TRBV10-3 to TRBJ2-7; 7 nucleotides line up with TRBD2. V was clipped by 3 bases and J by 2 bases; unmatched bases: 4. This CDR3 has 14 amino acids. Germline values: CDR1 ENHRY, CDR2 SYGVKD. This CDR3 is CAISEGRGTYEQYF. CDR3 DNA sequence: TGTGCCATCAGTGAAGGGCGGGGGACCTACGAGCAGTACTTC.

In this sample, this clone turned up a few times. The genes are TRBV6-4 and TRBJ1-2; 9 nucleotides match TRBD1. V was pared by 2 bases and J by 0 bases, with 13 bases of the junction left unmatched. This CDR3 has 19 residues. The germline V gene encodes CDR1 MRHNA and CDR2 SNTAGT. The CDR3 loop reads CASSDGLYGQGKPNYGYTF. CDR3 DNA sequence: TGTGCCAGCAGTGACGGGTTGTATGGACAGGGGAAACCTAACTATGGCTACACCTTC.

This clone has just a few counts. V and J are TRBV27 and TRBJ1-1; D may be TRBD1 (6 bases). This CDR3 has 16 residues. Germline lookup yields CDR1 MNHEY and CDR2 SMNVEV (reference sequence). Trimming removed 5 bases at V and 3 bases at J, with 19 bases between. CDR3 nucleotides: TGTGCCAGCAGTCTCAAGGGGGTATATGGGGACACTGAAGCTTTCTTT. Residues: CASSLKGVYGDTEAFF.

The gene calls are TRBV9 and TRBJ1-2; TRBD1 aligns across 9 bases. Germline V gives CDR1 SGDLS, CDR2 YYNGEE. CDR3 length: 13 residues. The V gene end was trimmed by 3 bases and the J gene end by 8 bases; junction bases not matched to a gene: 5. The CDR3 nucleotides read TGTGCCAGCAGCGCCGGGACAGGGAAAGGCTACACCTTC. It yields the protein CASSAGTGKGYTF.

The genes are TRBV4-2 and TRBJ2-1, with TRBD2 matching over 13 bases. Germline V gene lookup returns CDR1 LGHNA and CDR2 YNFKEQ. This CDR3 comprises 19 residues. V was clipped by 5 bases and J by 3 bases; unmatched bases: 13. DNA of the CDR3: TGTGCCAGCAGCTCCCGGACTAGCGGGAGACTTCAGCTCTACAATGAGCAGTTCTTC. Translated: CASSSRTSGRLQLYNEQFF.

In this sample, this clone turned up once. The V gene is TRBV11-2, the J gene TRBJ2-7; 9 bases fit TRBD1. Germline loops: CDR1 SGHAT, CDR2 FQNNGV. J was trimmed by 3 bases and V by 5 bases; bases with no gene match: 2. This CDR3 region has 13 residues. The DNA for the CDR3 is TGTGCCAGCAGCCGGGACAGGGTCTACGAGCAGTACTTC. Protein product: CASSRDRVYEQYF.